The sequence of this TCR beta chain was determined in a study of T cells in Graves' hyperthyroidism and ophthalmopathy. Study results and limitations: Blood samples included most of the expanded thyroid clonotypes exceeding 0.001. A model of 13 V-J features distinguished ophthalmopathy from stable hyperthyroidism.

This clonotype was seen at least ten times. The antigen remains unidentified. V shed 1 base and J 4 bases; nucleotides not matched to a gene: 3. Germline V gene lookup returns CDR1 KGHSY and CDR2 FQNENV. CDR3 length equals 14 residues. Each diagnosis drew on symptoms, thyroxine, TRAb, thyroid ultrasound and orbital computed tomography findings. Amplified regions were TCR beta CDR3 sequences from RNA transcripts. Primed by the HTBI set, a first-round RT-PCR was run on the TCR CDR3. TCRdb passed the multiplex PCR reads through MiXCR, listing each CDR3 protein once. The sample has hundreds of thousands of distinct CDR3 sequences; approximately 14% are singletons.

This rearrangement joins TRBV16 to TRBJ2-7; 8 bases map to TRBD2. The sequenced material came from blood. The TCR sequence derives from a woman under 30 with Graves' hyperthyroidism. CDR3 sequence (DNA): TGTGCCAGCAGCCAATGGACTAGCTGGTACGAGCAGTACTTC. The encoded protein is CASSQWTSWYEQYF.